This is a list of T cell receptor delta chains from one sample in a study of gamma-delta chains in newborns, infants, children. TCRdb processed the reads again with the CATT caller. The table has some 8,300 delta-chain clones, 1.6% seen once. What was sequenced was blood. All receptors come from a child who was a newborn, infant or young child, either healthy, febrile or measles-vaccinated (not recorded which). Both conserved end residues are part of each CDR3. The D gene is left open where the match is weak. Only part of the rows carry a size: once, few, many, or a class if the clone is expanded.

abundance	d_gene	j_gene	v_gene	len	CDR3nt	CDR3aa
few	TRDD3	TRDJ1	TRDV1	21	TGTGCTCTTGGGGAGTCCCGATTAAACTGGGGGATACAGTTGTACACCGATAAGCTCATCTTT	CALGESRLNWGIQLYTDKLIF
.	TRDD3	TRDJ1	TRDV1	21	TGTGCTCTTGGGGAAAGGTCCTATGGGGGTGGGGGATCCTGGTACACCGATAAACTCATCTTT	CALGERSYGGGGSWYTDKLIF
few	TRDD2	TRDJ3	TRDV3	20	TGTGCCTTTGGCCTTCCTACGAAGCTGGGGCCGTCCTGGGACACCCGACAGATGTTTTTC	CAFGLPTKLGPSWDTRQMFF
few	TRDD3	TRDJ3	TRDV1	29	TGCGCTCTTGGGTTGAAGGCCTTCCTACAGCATCGCCCACTGGGGGATACCTCGGGAAGCTCCTGGGACACCCGACAGATGTTTTTC	CALGLKAFLQHRPLGDTSGSSWDTRQMFF
.	TRDD3	TRDJ1	TRDV1	24	TGTGCTCTTGGGGAAATCGGGCCAACGCCTTACCCGTACTGGGGGCCTCCGGGAACCGATAAACTCATCTTT	CALGEIGPTPYPYWGPPGTDKLIF
medium-sized	TRDD3	TRDJ1	TRDV1	20	TGTGCTCTTGGGGAACCGCTTCTCCACTGGGGGATGAGGGACACCGATAAACTCATCTTT	CALGEPLLHWGMRDTDKLIF
.	TRDD3	TRDJ1	TRDV1	19	TGTGCTCTTGGGGACCTATCCCCGTACTGGGGGACGTACACCGATAAACTCATCTTT	CALGDLSPYWGTYTDKLIF
few	TRDD3	TRDJ1	TRDV1	21	TGTGCTCTTGGGGCATCTTCCTTAGTGTACTGGGGGACTCCGTACACCGATAAACTCATCTTT	CALGASSLVYWGTPYTDKLIF
.	.	TRDJ3	TRDV2	19	TGTGCCTGTGACACCGTAACGGAGACCCTCCCCTGGGACACCCGACAGATGTTTTTC	CACDTVTETLPWDTRQMFF
medium-sized	TRDD3	TRDJ1	TRDV3	15	TGTGCCTTTTGCGTGACTGGGGGGATACCCGATAAACTCATCTTT	CAFCVTGGIPDKLIF
medium-sized	.	TRDJ1	TRDV1	17	TGTGCTCTTGGGGAACTGCCGGGGGAGGTATACACCGATAAACTCATCTTT	CALGELPGEVYTDKLIF
.	TRDD3	TRDJ3	TRDV1	23	TGTGCTCTTGGGGAACAGGGGACAAACGGGGATACTTTGTTTAGGTGGGACACCCGACAGATGTTTTTC	CALGEQGTNGDTLFRWDTRQMFF